Listed here are 17 T cell receptor beta chains from one sample, sequenced in a study of cytomegalovirus exposure and HLA in healthy donors. The PCR contained 60 Vbeta and 13 Jbeta primers. Measured with immunoSEQ multiplex PCR; TCRdb has only the in-frame clones, and not every one. In the table there are about 130,000 clones, around 85% of which are singletons. Sequencing input: PBMCs. The receptors originated from a man aged 18 to 35 in good health and CMV-seropositive.

The J gene is TRBJ2-5, the V gene TRBV6-6, with D unclear. V was shortened by 2 bases and J by 2 bases, with 12 bases between the two germline ends. The V gene's germline CDR1 is MNHNY and CDR2 SVGAGI (reference sequence). This CDR3 has 15 amino acids. The CDR3 coding sequence is TGTGCCAGCAGTTACCTGGCAGAATATCAAGAGACCCAGTACTTC. This translates into CASSYLAEYQETQYF.

The chain is built from TRBV9 and TRBJ2-1; 8 bases are shared with TRBD1. The germline gives CDR1 SGDLS, CDR2 YYNGEE. The CDR3 runs 15 residues. The V gene end was trimmed by 2 bases and the J gene end by 2 bases; junction bases not matched to a gene: 3. DNA of the CDR3: TGTGCCAGCAGCGTGGGGACAGGCCCCTACAATGAGCAGTTCTTC. Protein sequence: CASSVGTGPYNEQFF.

CDR3 region: CASRVGGSNQPQHF. CDR3 in DNA: TGTGCCAGTAGGGTCGGGGGTTCAAATCAGCCCCAGCATTTT. The chain links TRBV19 to TRBJ1-5; a weak D match, TRBD1 (5 bases). Trimming removed 6 bases at V and 4 bases at J, with 13 bases between. Germline loops: CDR1 LNHDA, CDR2 SQIVND (reference sequence). The CDR3 spans 14 residues.

The chain joins TRBV11-2 to TRBJ1-2; D might be TRBD1 (6 bases). This CDR3 spans 14 amino acids. Deletions cut 1 base from V and 6 bases from J, with 12 bases between. The V gene's germline CDR1 is SGHAT and CDR2 FQNNGV. The CDR3 DNA reads as TGTGCCAGCAGCTTAGCTAATAGGGGGAATGGCTACACCTTC. Its protein product is CASSLANRGNGYTF.

J is TRBJ1-2 and V is TRBV9; TRBD1 matches at 8 bases. The trim removed 3 bases at V and 4 bases at J, leaving 8 bases unmatched. This CDR3 comprises 15 residues. Germline assignment: CDR1 SGDLS and CDR2 YYNGEE. CDR3 bases: TGTGCCAGCAGCGCGAGCCTGGACAGGGTCTATGGCTACACCTTC. Translation gives CASSASLDRVYGYTF.

The gene calls are TRBV28 and TRBJ2-4; TRBD2 aligns across 8 bases. Trimming cost V 7 bases and J 4 bases; bases outside gene matches: 9. Per the germline V gene, CDR1 is MDHEN and CDR2 is SYDVKM. The CDR3 runs to 15 residues. The CDR3 protein is CASIAGGGRKNIQYF. For the CDR3, the DNA is TGTGCCAGCATTGCCGGGGGGGGGAGAAAAAACATTCAGTACTTC.

The chain recombines TRBV6-5 with TRBJ1-1; D unclear. CDR3 length: 14 amino acids. CDR1 and CDR2 from the germline V gene are MNHEY and SVGAGI. V lost 6 bases and J lost 3, with 14 bases in between. In DNA, the CDR3 is TGTGCCAGCAGCGAAGAGGGCGGTGACACTGAAGCTTTCTTT. Translating gives CASSEEGGDTEAFF.

The chain has TRBV5-8 and TRBJ1-6; tentative D call: TRBD1 (5 bases). Germline V gene data show CDR1 as SGHTS and CDR2 as YDEGEE. Trimming pared 2 bases from V and 8 bases from J, leaving 14 bases between. The CDR3 is 15 amino acids. CDR3 nucleotides: TGTGCCAGCAGCTTTAGGGGCCGGTTCGATTCACCCCTCCACTTT. Its protein product is CASSFRGRFDSPLHF.

V usage is TRBV7-8 and J usage is TRBJ1-2, with 8 nucleotides matching TRBD1. Germline trimming cut 5 bases from V and 0 bases from J; bases unmatched to any gene: 11. The V gene's germline CDR1 is SGHVS and CDR2 FQNEAQ. This CDR3 has 17 amino acids. The CDR3 spells CASSHPGQAPANYGYTF. CDR3 sequence (DNA): TGTGCCAGCAGCCATCCGGGACAGGCCCCAGCTAACTATGGCTACACCTTC.

J is TRBJ1-1 and V is TRBV19; 7 nucleotides line up with TRBD1. The CDR3 contains 13 residues. V dropped 4 bases and J dropped 4; count of bases not matched to a gene: 3. Looked up from germline, CDR1 is LNHDA and CDR2 is SQIVND (reference sequence). CDR3 region: CASSNNRGTEAFF. CDR3 sequence (DNA): TGTGCCAGTAGTAATAACAGGGGCACTGAAGCTTTCTTT.

This clone was recorded once. V is TRBV5-8 and J is TRBJ2-3, with 12 bases matching TRBD2. The CDR3 has 18 amino acids. The junction had 10 bases not matched to a gene; V was cut back by 1 base and J by 4 bases. Per germline, CDR1 SGHTS and CDR2 YDEGEE. The CDR3 spells CASSLTLTSGRNPDTQYF. The CDR3 DNA follows: TGTGCCAGCAGCTTGACGCTGACTAGCGGGAGAAACCCAGATACGCAGTATTTT.

The gene calls are TRBV6-1 and TRBJ2-5, with 8 bases fitting TRBD1. The J segment lost 3 bases and the V segment lost 1 base, leaving 7 bases of the junction unmatched. The CDR3 consists of 16 residues. Germline V gives CDR1 MNHNS, CDR2 SASEGT. CDR3: CASSEERTGGKETQYF. Written as DNA, the CDR3 is TGTGCCAGCAGTGAAGAGCGCACAGGGGGAAAAGAGACCCAGTACTTC.

The chain has TRBV19 and TRBJ2-7; 7 bases fit TRBD2. CDR3 size: 14 residues. The V segment lost 5 bases and the J segment 0 bases; nucleotides outside the gene matches: 4. Germline loops: CDR1 LNHDA, CDR2 SQIVND (reference sequence). CDR3 loop: CASSSSGLSYEQYF. CDR3 bases: TGTGCCAGTAGTTCTAGCGGACTCTCCTACGAGCAGTACTTC.

Of note for this clone: The same CDR3 arises from other DNA sequences in this sample as well. The V and J genes are TRBV4-3 and TRBJ1-2, with D uncertain. The germline V and J ends were trimmed by 1 base and 0 bases, with 9 bases remaining between them. The length of the CDR3 is 15 residues. The germline gives CDR1 LGHNA, CDR2 YSLEER. CDR3 protein: CASSQAVTPNYGYTF. The DNA of the CDR3 is TGCGCCAGCAGCCAAGCGGTAACTCCTAACTATGGCTACACCTTC.

This chain links TRBV19 with TRBJ2-2, with 9 bases aligning to TRBD1. V shed 5 bases and J 2 bases; nucleotides not matched to a gene: 18. Per the germline V gene, CDR1 is LNHDA and CDR2 is SQIVND (reference sequence). The CDR3 length is 20 residues. CDR3 coding DNA: TGTGCCAGTAGTCCTCCCCCGGGACAGGGAAGGGGGACAAACACCGGGGAGCTGTTTTTT. This encodes CASSPPPGQGRGTNTGELFF.

The chain combines TRBV30 with TRBJ2-1; D is possibly TRBD1 (6 bases). Trimming left V 5 bases short and J 5 bases short, with 7 bases between. This CDR3 has 11 residues. Germline assignment: CDR1 GTSNPN and CDR2 SVGIG (reference sequence). The CDR3 DNA sequence: TGTGCCTGGGGACAGAACAATGAGCAGTTCTTC. Translating it yields CAWGQNNEQFF. The whole variable domain, filled in from reference TRBV30 and TRBJ2-1, reads SQTIHQWPATLVQPVGSPLSLECTVEGTSNPNLYWYRQAAGRGLQLLFYSVGIGQISSEVPQNLSASRPQDRQFILSSKKLLLSDSGFYLCAWGQNNEQFFGPGTRLTVL.

The rearrangement joins TRBV18 to TRBJ2-1; 11 nucleotides agree with TRBD1. The trim removed 5 bases at V and 6 bases at J, leaving 6 bases unmatched. The CDR3 extends over 15 amino acids. Germline CDR1 reads KGHSH; CDR2 reads LQKENI. In DNA, the CDR3 is TGTGCCAGCTCATCCACCGGGACAGGGGGCAATGAGCAGTTCTTC. Translating it yields CASSSTGTGGNEQFF.